Below, 5 T cell receptor beta chains from the same sample are listed, as sequenced in a study of T cells in Graves' hyperthyroidism and ophthalmopathy. Amplified regions were TCR beta CDR3 sequences from RNA transcripts. The primer set for the first-round RT-PCR of the TCR CDR3 was HTBI. TCRdb analysed the multiplex PCR reads with MiXCR anew, one entry per CDR3 protein. In the table there are around 500,000 distinct CDR3 sequences, roughly 15% of which are singletons. Sequencing was performed on blood. Receptor source: a woman between 40 and 55 years old with Graves' hyperthyroidism.

This clonotype has ten or more counts. V gene TRBV12-3 or TRBV12-4 combines with J gene TRBJ2-7; TRBD2 matches 9 bases. Losses at the gene ends were 5 bases for V and 3 bases for J; bases not matched to a gene: 5. CDR3 length: 14 amino acids. This CDR3 is CASSTTSGNYEQYF. The CDR3 nucleotides read TGTGCCAGCAGTACGACTAGCGGAAACTACGAGCAGTACTTC.

This clonotype occurred a few times. This sequence joins TRBV19 and TRBJ1-2; D is perhaps TRBD1 (5 bases). CDR3 length: 13 residues. Trimming took off 8 bases at V and 4 bases at J, with 14 bases between the two ends. Germline CDR1 and CDR2: LNHDA and SQIVND (reference sequence). The CDR3 is CASYRDGFYGYTF. The CDR3 DNA sequence: TGTGCCAGTTACCGGGACGGGTTCTATGGCTACACCTTC. Together with reference TRBV19 and TRBJ1-2, the CDR3 gives the full variable domain: DGGITQSPKYLFRKEGQNVTLSCEQNLNHDAMYWYRQDPGQGLRLIYYSQIVNDFQKGDIAEGYSVSREKKESFPLTVTSAQKNPTAFYLCASYRDGFYGYTFGSGTRLTVV.

This clonotype was recorded many times. The genes are TRBV5-1 and TRBJ2-1; D remains ambiguous. V was trimmed by 0 bases and J by 5 bases, leaving 15 bases between them. The CDR3 extends over 16 amino acids. Germline V gives CDR1 SGHRS, CDR2 YFSETQ. The CDR3 coding sequence is TGCGCCAGCAGCTTGGCCTCTGGTACGTCTCACAATGAGCAGTTCTTC. Protein sequence: CASSLASGTSHNEQFF.

This clonotype has ten or more counts. The chain uses TRBV18 and TRBJ2-1, with TRBD1 matching 9 bases. The V segment lost 3 bases and the J segment 7 bases; nucleotides outside the gene matches: 7. CDR1 and CDR2 (germline): KGHSH, LQKENI. The CDR3 is 15 amino acids. The CDR3 DNA sequence: TGTGCCAGCTCACCTAGCACAGGGGGCGGGAATGAGCAGTTCTTC. This sequence encodes CASSPSTGGGNEQFF.

The J gene is TRBJ1-1, the V gene TRBV9, with 8 positions matching TRBD1. The V and J ends lost 4 bases and 5 bases, in that order; junction bases with no gene match: 10. The length of the CDR3 is 15 residues. The V gene's germline CDR1 is SGDLS and CDR2 YYNGEE. CDR3 loop: CASSPPQGAETEAFF. CDR3 DNA: TGTGCCAGCAGCCCACCCCAGGGGGCAGAAACTGAAGCTTTCTTT. Using reference TRBV9 and TRBJ1-1 for the parts outside the CDR3, the full variable domain is DSGVTQTPKHLITATGQRVTLRCSPRSGDLSVYWYQQSLDQGLQFLIQYYNGEERAKGNILERFSAQQFPDLHSELNLSSLELGDSALYFCASSPPQGAETEAFFGQGTRLTVV.